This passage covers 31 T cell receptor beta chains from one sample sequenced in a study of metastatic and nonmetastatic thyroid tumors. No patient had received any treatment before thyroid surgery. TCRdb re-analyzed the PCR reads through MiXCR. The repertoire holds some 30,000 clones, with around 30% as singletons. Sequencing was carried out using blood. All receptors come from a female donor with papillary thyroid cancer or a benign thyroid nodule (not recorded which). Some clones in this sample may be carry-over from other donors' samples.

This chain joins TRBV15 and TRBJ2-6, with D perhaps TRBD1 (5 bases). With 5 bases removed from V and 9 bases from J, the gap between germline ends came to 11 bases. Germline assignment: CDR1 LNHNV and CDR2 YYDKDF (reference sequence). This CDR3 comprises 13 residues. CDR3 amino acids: CATSRQGINVLTF. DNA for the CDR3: TGTGCCACCAGCCGTCAGGGAATCAACGTCCTGACTTTC.

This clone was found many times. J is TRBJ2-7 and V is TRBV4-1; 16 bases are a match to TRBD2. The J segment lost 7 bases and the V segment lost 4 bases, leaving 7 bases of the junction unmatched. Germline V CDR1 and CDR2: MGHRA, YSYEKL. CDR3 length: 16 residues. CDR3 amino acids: CASSPGTSGRAGEQYF. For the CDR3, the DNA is TGCGCCAGCAGCCCCGGGACTAGCGGGAGGGCCGGGGAGCAGTACTTC.

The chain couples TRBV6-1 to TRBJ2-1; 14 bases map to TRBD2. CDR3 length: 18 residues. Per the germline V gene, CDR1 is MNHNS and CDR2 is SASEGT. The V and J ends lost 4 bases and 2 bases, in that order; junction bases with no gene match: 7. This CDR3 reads CASSGPTSGRGAYNEQFF. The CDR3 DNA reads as TGTGCCAGCAGTGGACCGACTAGCGGGAGGGGGGCCTACAATGAGCAGTTCTTC.

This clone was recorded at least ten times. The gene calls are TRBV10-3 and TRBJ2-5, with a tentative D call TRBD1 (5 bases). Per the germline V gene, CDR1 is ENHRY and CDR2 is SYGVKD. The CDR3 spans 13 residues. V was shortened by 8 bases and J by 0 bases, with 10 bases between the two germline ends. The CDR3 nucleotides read TGTGCCATCGACAGTGGGAACCAAGAGACCCAGTACTTC. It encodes CAIDSGNQETQYF.

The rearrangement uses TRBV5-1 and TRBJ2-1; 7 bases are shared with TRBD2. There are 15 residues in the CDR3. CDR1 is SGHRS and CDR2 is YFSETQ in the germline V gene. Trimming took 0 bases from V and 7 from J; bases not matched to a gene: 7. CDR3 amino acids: CASSLGSSGTNEQFF. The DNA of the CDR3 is TGCGCCAGCAGCTTGGGTTCTAGCGGAACTAATGAGCAGTTCTTC.

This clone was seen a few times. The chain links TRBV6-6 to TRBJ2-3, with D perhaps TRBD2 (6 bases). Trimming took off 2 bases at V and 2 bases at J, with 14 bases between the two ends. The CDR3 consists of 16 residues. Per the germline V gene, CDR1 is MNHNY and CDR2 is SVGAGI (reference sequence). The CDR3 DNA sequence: TGTGCCAGCAGTTACGTGGTAGCGGTCGTCACAGATACGCAGTATTTT. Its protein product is CASSYVVAVVTDTQYF.

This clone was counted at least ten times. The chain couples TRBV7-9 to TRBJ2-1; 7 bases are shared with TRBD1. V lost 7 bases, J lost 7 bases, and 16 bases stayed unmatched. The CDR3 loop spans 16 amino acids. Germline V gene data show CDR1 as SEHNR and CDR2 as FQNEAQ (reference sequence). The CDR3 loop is CASIEGAGSGVNEQFF. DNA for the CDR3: TGTGCCAGCATCGAGGGGGCCGGGTCTGGTGTGAATGAGCAGTTCTTC.

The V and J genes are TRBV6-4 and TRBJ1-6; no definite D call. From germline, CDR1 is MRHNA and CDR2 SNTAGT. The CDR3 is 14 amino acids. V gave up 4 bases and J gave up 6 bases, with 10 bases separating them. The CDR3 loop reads CASSVTPGNSPLHF. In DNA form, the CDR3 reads TGTGCCAGCAGTGTAACACCCGGTAATTCACCCCTCCACTTT.

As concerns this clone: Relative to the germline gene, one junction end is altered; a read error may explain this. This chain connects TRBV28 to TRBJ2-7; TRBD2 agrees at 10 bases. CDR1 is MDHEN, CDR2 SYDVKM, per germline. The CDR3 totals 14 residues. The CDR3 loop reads CASISSGRGYEHYF. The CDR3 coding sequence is TGTGCCAGCATATCGAGCGGGAGGGGCTACGAGCACTACTTC.

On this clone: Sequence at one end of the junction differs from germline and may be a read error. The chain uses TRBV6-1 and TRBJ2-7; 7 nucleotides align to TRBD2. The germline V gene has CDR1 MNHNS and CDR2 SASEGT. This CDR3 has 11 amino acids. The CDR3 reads CATWGDYEQYF. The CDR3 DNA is TGTGCCACGTGGGGGGACTACGAGCAATACTTC.

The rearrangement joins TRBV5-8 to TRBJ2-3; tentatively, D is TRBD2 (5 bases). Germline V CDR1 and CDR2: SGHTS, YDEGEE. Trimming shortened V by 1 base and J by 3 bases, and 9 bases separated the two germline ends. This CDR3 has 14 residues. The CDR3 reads CASSLIRETDTQYF. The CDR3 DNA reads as TGTGCCAGCAGCTTGATTCGGGAAACAGATACGCAGTATTTT.

The CDR3 reads CSVNRDRKKNEQFF. The DNA of the CDR3 is TGCAGTGTCAACCGGGACAGGAAAAAGAATGAGCAGTTCTTC. V is TRBV20-1 and J is TRBJ2-1, with 8 bases that match TRBD1. Germline V CDR1 and CDR2: DFQATT, SNEGSKA (reference sequence). The CDR3 totals 14 residues. The V and J ends lost 7 bases and 7 bases, in that order; junction bases with no gene match: 12.

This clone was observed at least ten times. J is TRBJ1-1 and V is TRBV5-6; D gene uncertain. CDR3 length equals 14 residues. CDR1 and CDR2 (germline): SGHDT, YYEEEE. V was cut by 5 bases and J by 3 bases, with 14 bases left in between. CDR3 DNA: TGTGCCAGCAGTCCACCTAGGAGTCACACTGAAGCTTTCTTT. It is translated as CASSPPRSHTEAFF.

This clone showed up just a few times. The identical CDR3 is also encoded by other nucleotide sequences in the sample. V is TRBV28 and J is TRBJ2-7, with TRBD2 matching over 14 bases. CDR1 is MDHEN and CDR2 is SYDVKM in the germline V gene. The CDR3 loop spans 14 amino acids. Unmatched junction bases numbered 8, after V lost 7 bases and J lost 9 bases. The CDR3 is CASTPGLAGEGQYF. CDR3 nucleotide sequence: TGTGCCAGCACCCCGGGACTAGCGGGAGAAGGGCAGTACTTC.

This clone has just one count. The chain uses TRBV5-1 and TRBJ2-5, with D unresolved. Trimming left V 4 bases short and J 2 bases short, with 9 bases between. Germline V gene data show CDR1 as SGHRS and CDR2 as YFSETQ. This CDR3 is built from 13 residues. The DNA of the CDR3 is TGCGCCAGCAGCCCGACCCTTCAAGAGACCCAGTACTTC. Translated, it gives CASSPTLQETQYF. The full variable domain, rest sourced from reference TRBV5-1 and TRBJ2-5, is KAGVTQTPRYLIKTRGQQVTLSCSPISGHRSVSWYQQTPGQGLQFLFEYFSETQRNKGNFPGRFSGRQFSNSRSEMNVSTLELGDSALYLCASSPTLQETQYFGPGTRLLVL.

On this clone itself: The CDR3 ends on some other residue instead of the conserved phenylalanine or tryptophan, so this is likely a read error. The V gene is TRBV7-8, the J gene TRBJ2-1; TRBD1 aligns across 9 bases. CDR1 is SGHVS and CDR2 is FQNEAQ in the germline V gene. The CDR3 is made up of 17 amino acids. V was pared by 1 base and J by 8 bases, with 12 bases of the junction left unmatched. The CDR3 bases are TGTGCCAGCAGCTTAGGCTACCTGGACAGGGGCGGCTATGAGCAGTTCGTC. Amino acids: CASSLGYLDRGGYEQFV.

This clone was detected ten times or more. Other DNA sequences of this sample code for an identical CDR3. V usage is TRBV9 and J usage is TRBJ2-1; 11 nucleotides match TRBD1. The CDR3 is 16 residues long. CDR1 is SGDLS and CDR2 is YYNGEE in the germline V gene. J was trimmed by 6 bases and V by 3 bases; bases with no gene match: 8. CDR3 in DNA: TGTGCCAGCAGCGCAAGGGGGGGGACAGGGGGCAATGAGCAGTTCTTC. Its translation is CASSARGGTGGNEQFF.

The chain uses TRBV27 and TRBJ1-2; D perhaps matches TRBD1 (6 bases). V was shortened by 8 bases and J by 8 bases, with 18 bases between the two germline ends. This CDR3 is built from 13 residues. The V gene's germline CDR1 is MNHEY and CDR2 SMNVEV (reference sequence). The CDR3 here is CASSGGGLGGYTF. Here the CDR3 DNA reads TGTGCCAGCTCTGGTGGGGGGCTTGGAGGCTACACCTTC.

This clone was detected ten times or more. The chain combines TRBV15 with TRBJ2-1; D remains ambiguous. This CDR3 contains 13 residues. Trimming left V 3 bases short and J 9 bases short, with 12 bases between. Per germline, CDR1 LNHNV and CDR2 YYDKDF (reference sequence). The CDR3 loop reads CATSSESVAEQFF. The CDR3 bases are TGTGCCACCAGCAGCGAGTCCGTGGCTGAGCAGTTCTTC.

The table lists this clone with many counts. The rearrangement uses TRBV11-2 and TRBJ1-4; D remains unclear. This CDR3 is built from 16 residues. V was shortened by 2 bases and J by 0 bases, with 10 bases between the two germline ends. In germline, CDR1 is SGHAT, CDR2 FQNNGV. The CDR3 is CASSLISSATNEKLFF. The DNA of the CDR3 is TGTGCCAGCAGCTTAATATCCAGTGCAACTAATGAAAAACTGTTTTTT.

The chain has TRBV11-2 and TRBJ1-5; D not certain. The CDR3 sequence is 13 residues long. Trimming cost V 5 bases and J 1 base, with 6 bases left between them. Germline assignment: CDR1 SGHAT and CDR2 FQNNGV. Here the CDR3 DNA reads TGTGCCAGCAGCGTGGGGAGCAATCAGCCCCAGCATTTT. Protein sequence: CASSVGSNQPQHF.

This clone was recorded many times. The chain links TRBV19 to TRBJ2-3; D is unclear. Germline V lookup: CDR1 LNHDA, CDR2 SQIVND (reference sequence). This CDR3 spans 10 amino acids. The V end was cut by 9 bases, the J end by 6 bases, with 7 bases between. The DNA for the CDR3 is TGTGCCAGCTCCTACGATACGCAGTATTTT. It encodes CASSYDTQYF.

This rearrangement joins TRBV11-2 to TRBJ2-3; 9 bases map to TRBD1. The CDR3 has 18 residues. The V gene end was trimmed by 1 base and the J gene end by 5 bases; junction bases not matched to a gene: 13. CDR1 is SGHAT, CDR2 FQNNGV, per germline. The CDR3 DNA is TGTGCCAGCAGCTTAGTGGGGACAGGGCACGAGGTCCAAGATACGCAGTATTTT. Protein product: CASSLVGTGHEVQDTQYF.

In DNA, the CDR3 is TGTGCCAGCAGTCCTCTGAAAGGGAGAAGTAAAACCTACGAGCAGTACTTC. It is translated as CASSPLKGRSKTYEQYF. The chain joins TRBV11-1 to TRBJ2-7; a weak D match, TRBD2 (5 bases). Germline CDR1 SGHAT, CDR2 FQDESV (reference sequence). This CDR3 is built from 17 residues. V was pared by 6 bases and J by 2 bases, with 23 bases between.

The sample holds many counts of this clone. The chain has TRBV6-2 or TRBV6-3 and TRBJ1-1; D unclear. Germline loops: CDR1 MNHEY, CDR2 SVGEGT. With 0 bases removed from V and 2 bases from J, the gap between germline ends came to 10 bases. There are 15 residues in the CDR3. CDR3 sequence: CASSYSQEGNTEAFF. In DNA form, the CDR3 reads TGTGCCAGCAGTTACTCTCAGGAAGGCAACACTGAAGCTTTCTTT.

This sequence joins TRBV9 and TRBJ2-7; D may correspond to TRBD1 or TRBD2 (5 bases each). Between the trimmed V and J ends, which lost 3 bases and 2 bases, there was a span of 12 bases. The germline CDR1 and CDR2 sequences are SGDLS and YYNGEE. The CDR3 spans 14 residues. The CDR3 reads CASSARDGPYEQYF. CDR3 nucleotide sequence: TGTGCCAGCAGCGCCCGGGACGGACCCTACGAGCAGTACTTC.

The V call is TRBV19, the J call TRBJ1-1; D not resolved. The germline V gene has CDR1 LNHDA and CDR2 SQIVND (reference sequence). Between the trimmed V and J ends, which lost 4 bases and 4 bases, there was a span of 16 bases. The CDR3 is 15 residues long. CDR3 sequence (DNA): TGTGCCAGTAGTAGGGTCGGCCTAACACCCACTGAAGCTTTCTTT. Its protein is CASSRVGLTPTEAFF.

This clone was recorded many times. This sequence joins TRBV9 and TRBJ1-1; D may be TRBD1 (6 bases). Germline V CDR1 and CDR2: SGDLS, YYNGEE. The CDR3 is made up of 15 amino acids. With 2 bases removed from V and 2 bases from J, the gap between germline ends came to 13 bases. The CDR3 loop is CASSVQTGPNTEAFF. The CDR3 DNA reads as TGTGCCAGCAGCGTCCAGACAGGCCCTAACACTGAAGCTTTCTTT.

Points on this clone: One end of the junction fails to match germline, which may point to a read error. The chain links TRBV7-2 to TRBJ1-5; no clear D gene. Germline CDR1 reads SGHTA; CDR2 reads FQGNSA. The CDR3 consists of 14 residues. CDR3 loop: CASRLGMPNQPQHF. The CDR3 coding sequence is TGTGCCAGCAGATTAGGAATGCCAAATCAGCCCCAGCATTTT.

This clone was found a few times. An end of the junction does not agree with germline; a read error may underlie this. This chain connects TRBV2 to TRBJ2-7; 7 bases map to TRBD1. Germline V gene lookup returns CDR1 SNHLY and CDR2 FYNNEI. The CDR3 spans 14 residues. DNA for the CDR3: TGTTCCAGCAGTGACGTGGACAGGTCCTACGAGCAGTACTTC. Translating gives CSSSDVDRSYEQYF. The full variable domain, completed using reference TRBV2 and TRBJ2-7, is EPEVTQTPSHQVTQMGQEVILRCVPISNHLYFYWYRQILGQKVEFLVSFYNNEISEKSEIFDDQFSVERPDGSNFTLKIRSTKLEDSAMYFCSSSDVDRSYEQYFGPGTRLTVT.

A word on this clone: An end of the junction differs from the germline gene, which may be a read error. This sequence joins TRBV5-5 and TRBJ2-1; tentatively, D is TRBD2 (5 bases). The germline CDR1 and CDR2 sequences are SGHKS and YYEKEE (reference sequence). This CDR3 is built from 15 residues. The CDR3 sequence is CASSLGSGAYNGQFF. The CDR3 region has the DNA TGTGCCAGCAGCTTGGGAAGCGGAGCCTACAATGGGCAGTTCTTC.